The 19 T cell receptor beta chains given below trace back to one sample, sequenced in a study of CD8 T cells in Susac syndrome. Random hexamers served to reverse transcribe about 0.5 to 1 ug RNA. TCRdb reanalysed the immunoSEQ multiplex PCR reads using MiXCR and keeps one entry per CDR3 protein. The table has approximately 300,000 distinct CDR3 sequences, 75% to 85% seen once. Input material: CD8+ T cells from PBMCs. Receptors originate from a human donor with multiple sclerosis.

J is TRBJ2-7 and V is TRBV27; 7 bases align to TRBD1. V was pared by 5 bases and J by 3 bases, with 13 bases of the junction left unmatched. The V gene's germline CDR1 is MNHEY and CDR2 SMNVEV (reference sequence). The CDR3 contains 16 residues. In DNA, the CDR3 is TGTGCCAGCAGTCCGACCCTACTTGGACAGGACTACGAGCAGTACTTC. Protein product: CASSPTLLGQDYEQYF.

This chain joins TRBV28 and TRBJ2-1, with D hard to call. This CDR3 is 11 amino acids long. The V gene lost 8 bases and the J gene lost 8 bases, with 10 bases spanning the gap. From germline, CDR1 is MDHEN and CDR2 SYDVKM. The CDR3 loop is CASGLAHEQFF. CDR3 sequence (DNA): TGTGCCAGCGGCCTGGCACATGAGCAGTTCTTC.

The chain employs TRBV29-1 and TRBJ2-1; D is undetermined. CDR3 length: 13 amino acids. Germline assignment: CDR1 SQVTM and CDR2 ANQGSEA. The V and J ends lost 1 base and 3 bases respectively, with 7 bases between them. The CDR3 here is CSVEGRFYNEQFF. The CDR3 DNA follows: TGCAGCGTTGAAGGGCGGTTCTACAATGAGCAGTTCTTC.

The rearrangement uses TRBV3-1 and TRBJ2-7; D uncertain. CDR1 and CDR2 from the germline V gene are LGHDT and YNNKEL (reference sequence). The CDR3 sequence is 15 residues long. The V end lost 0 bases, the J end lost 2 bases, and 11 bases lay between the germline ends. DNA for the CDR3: TGTGCCAGCAGCCAAGATGGGCCGACGGCCTACGAGCAGTACTTC. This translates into CASSQDGPTAYEQYF.

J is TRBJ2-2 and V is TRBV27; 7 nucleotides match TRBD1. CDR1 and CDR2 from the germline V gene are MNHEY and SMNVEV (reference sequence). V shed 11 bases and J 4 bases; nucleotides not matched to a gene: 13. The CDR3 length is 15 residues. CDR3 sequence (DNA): TGTGCCGTTAGGGCGGCAGGGGGTATCACCGGGGAGCTGTTTTTT. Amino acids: CAVRAAGGITGELFF.

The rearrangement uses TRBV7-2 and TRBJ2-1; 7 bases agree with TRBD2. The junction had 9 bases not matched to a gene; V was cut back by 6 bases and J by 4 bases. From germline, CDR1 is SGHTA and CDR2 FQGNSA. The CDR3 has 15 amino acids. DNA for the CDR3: TGTGCCAGCAGTCCCCCGGGCGGGGGATACAATGAGCAGTTCTTC. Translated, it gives CASSPPGGGYNEQFF. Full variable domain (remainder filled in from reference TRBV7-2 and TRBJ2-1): GAGVSQSPSNKVTEKGKDVELRCDPISGHTALYWYRQSLGQGLEFLIYFQGNSAPDKSGLPSDRFSAERTGGSVSTLTIQRTQQEDSAVYLCASSPPGGGYNEQFFGPGTRLTVL.

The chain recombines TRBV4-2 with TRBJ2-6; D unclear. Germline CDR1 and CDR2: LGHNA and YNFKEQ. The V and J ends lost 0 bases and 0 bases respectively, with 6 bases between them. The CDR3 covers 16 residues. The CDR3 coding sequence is TGTGCCAGCAGCCAAGACAGGAGCTCTGGGGCCAACGTCCTGACTTTC. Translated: CASSQDRSSGANVLTF.

The DNA for the CDR3 is TGTGCCAGCAGCTTAATAGGAACCGGCACCGGGGAGCTGTTTTTT. Protein sequence: CASSLIGTGTGELFF. V and J are TRBV5-4 and TRBJ2-2; D is ambiguous. The CDR3 extends over 15 amino acids. The V end was cut by 2 bases, the J end by 4 bases, with 12 bases between. Germline CDR1 SGHNT, CDR2 YYREEE (reference sequence).

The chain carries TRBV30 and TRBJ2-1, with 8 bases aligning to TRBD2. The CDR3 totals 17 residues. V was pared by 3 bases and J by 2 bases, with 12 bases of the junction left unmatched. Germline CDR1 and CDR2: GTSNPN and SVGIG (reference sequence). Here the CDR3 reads CAWSGGLMGLAYNEQFF. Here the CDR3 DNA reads TGTGCCTGGAGCGGGGGCCTCATGGGACTAGCCTACAATGAGCAGTTCTTC.

CDR3 amino acids: CASSLEWERGGYTF. The CDR3 nucleotides are TGTGCCAGCAGCTTGGAGTGGGAGCGCGGTGGCTACACCTTC. The V and J genes are TRBV5-6 and TRBJ1-2, with D hard to call. The V gene lost 0 bases and the J gene lost 7 bases, with 13 bases spanning the gap. CDR1 is SGHDT and CDR2 is YYEEEE in the germline V gene. The CDR3 has 14 residues.

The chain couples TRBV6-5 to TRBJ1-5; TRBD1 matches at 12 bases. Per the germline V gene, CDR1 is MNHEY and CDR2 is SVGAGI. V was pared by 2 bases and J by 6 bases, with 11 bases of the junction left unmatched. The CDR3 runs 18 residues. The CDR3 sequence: CASSYPRSGQGAGQPQHF. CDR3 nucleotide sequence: TGTGCCAGCAGTTACCCCAGATCGGGACAGGGGGCAGGTCAGCCCCAGCATTTT.

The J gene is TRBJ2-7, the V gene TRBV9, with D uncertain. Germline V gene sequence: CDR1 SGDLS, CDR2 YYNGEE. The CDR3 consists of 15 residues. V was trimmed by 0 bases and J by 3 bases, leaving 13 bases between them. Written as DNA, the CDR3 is TGTGCCAGCAGCGTAGGCTTCCCCCTAATCTACGAGCAGTACTTC. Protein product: CASSVGFPLIYEQYF.

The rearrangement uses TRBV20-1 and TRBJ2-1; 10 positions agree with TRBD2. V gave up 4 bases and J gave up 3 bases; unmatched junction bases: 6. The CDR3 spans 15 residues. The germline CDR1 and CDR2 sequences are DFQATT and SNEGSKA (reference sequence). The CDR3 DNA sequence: TGCAGTGCTACCTCGTTAGCGGGGGGCTACAATGAGCAGTTCTTC. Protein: CSATSLAGGYNEQFF.

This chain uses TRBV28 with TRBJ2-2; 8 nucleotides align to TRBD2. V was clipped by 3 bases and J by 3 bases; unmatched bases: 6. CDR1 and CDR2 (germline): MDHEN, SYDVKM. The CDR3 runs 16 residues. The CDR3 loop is CASSFALAGYTGELFF. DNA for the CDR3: TGTGCCAGCAGTTTTGCCCTAGCGGGCTACACCGGGGAGCTGTTTTTT. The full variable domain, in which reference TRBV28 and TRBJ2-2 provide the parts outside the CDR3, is DVKVTQSSRYLVKRTGEKVFLECVQDMDHENMFWYRQDPGLGLRLIYFSYDVKMKEKGDIPEGYSVSREKKERFSLILESASTNQTSMYLCASSFALAGYTGELFFGEGSRLTVL.

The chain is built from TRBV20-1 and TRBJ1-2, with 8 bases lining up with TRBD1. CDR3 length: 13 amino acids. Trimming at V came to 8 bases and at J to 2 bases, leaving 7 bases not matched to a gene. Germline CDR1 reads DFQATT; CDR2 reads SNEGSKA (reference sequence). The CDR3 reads CSPEDRVNYGYTF. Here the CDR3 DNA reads TGCAGTCCGGAGGACAGGGTAAACTATGGCTACACCTTC.

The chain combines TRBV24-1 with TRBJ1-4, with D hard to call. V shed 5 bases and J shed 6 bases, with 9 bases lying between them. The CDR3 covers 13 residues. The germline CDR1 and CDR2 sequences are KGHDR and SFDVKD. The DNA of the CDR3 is TGTGCCACCAGTGGCCTTGGGGATGAAAAACTGTTTTTT. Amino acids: CATSGLGDEKLFF.

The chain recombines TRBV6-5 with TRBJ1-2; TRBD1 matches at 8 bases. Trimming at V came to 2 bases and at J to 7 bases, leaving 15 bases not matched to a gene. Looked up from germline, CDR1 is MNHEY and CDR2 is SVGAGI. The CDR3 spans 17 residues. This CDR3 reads CASSYRRGRLGGGGYTF. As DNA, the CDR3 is TGTGCCAGCAGTTACCGCAGGGGGCGTTTGGGAGGTGGTGGCTACACCTTC.

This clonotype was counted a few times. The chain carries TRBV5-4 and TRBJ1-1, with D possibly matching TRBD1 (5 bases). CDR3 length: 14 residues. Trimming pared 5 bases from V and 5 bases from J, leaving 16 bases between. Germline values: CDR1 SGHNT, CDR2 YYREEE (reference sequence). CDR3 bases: TGTGCCAGCAGAGATCTCAGGGTGGATACTGAAGCTTTCTTT. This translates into CASRDLRVDTEAFF.

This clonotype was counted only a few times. CDR3 protein: CASSQDTGYYEQYF. The CDR3 coding sequence is TGTGCCAGTAGCCAGGACACCGGTTACTACGAGCAGTACTTC. This chain joins TRBV19 and TRBJ2-7, with a possible D match to TRBD1 (5 bases). This CDR3 has 14 residues. The V gene's germline CDR1 is LNHDA and CDR2 SQIVND (reference sequence). V lost 6 bases, J lost 3 bases, and 15 bases lay in between. Full variable domain (remainder filled in from reference TRBV19 and TRBJ2-7): DGGITQSPKYLFRKEGQNVTLSCEQNLNHDAMYWYRQDPGQGLRLIYYSQIVNDFQKGDIAEGYSVSREKKESFPLTVTSAQKNPTAFYLCASSQDTGYYEQYFGPGTRLTVT.